This T cell receptor (beta chain) was identified in a study of blood T cells in healthy people across ages. This clonotype was observed a handful of times. Combining a sample-barcoded 5' primer with a J-beta primer mix, a second PCR ran for roughly 7 to 11 cycles. A single record per CDR3 protein comes from TCRdb applying MiXCR to the 5' RACE reads. The sample holds roughly 700,000 distinct CDR3 sequences, 25% seen once. Trimming shortened V by 10 bases and J by 0 bases, and 13 bases separated the two germline ends. The germline gives CDR1 KGHDR, CDR2 SFDVKD. This CDR3 is built from 14 residues. Separately, the same data were catalogued under a study of T cells of mothers and their children. From that paper: Reverse transcription into cDNA received all extracted RNA, at roughly 1.6 ug per 15 ul.

The chain combines TRBV24-1 with TRBJ2-3; D perhaps matches TRBD1 (6 bases). The sequenced material came from blood. The clonotype was recovered from a boy younger than 18 in good health. The CDR3 loop is CATSQGFSTDTQYF. CDR3 bases: TGTGCCACTAGTCAGGGGTTCAGCACAGATACGCAGTATTTT.